The sequence of this T cell receptor (beta chain) was determined in a study of long-term antiretroviral therapy in people with HIV. Survey-level immunoSEQ v3.0 assays were run. Profiling relied on immunoSEQ multiplex PCR, and the TCRdb table lists in-frame clones only, not all of them. Among 30,000 to 50,000 clones listed, around 88% were seen once. Per the germline V gene, CDR1 is SGHNT and CDR2 is YYREEE (reference sequence). The CDR3 runs 16 residues. V lost 0 bases and J 9 bases, leaving 22 bases between the germline ends. The V and J genes are TRBV5-4 and TRBJ2-7; D tentatively fits TRBD1 or TRBD2 (5 bases each). The sequencing used unsorted PBMCs, collected just before starting antiretroviral therapy. The receptor comes from a woman under 30 with HIV. In nucleotides, the CDR3 is TGTGCCAGCAGCTTGGCTGGGACGCGACCCGGACTGGGGCAGTACTTC. It codes for CASSLAGTRPGLGQYF.